The 8 T cell receptor beta chains listed next were all sequenced from one sample in a study of control samples from healthy donors and cancer patients. Sequenced by immunoSEQ multiplex PCR; TCRdb stores in-frame clones only, minus some. The sample shows over 20,000 clones, more than 75% of them seen only once. Material: PBMCs. The receptor source for this set is a man between 60 and 70 years old with colorectal cancer.

A single count supports this clone. This chain links TRBV6-1 with TRBJ2-3, with D unclear. The germline V gene encodes CDR1 MNHNS and CDR2 SASEGT. There are 15 residues in the CDR3. The V and J ends lost 1 base and 1 base respectively, with 9 bases between them. This chain's CDR3 is CASSEVAHGTDTQYF. For the CDR3, the DNA is TGTGCCAGCAGTGAAGTGGCACATGGCACAGATACGCAGTATTTT.

The chain has TRBV4-1 and TRBJ2-7, with D perhaps assigned TRBD1 or TRBD2 (7 bases each). V gave up 0 bases and J gave up 6 bases, with 15 bases separating them. The V gene's germline CDR1 is MGHRA and CDR2 YSYEKL. The CDR3 extends over 15 amino acids. In DNA, the CDR3 is TGCGCCAGCAGCCAAGAAGGGGGCCTAGCGGCCGAGCAGTACTTC. Protein product: CASSQEGGLAAEQYF.

The CDR3 loop is CASSFDRGHFIYEQYF. Written as DNA, the CDR3 is TGTGCCAGCAGCTTTGACAGGGGGCATTTTATCTACGAGCAGTACTTC. J is TRBJ2-7 and V is TRBV12-1; no DNA check was done on the table's D call, TRBD1. TRBV12-1 is an annotated pseudogene. The CDR3 length is 16 residues.

This clone was seen only once. For the CDR3, the DNA is TGTGCCAGCAGCTTGAGGACTAGCTTGAGAGGAAATGAGCAGTTCTTC. Translation: CASSLRTSLRGNEQFF. The chain carries TRBV7-9 and TRBJ2-1; TRBD2 agrees at 8 bases. Germline lookup yields CDR1 SEHNR and CDR2 FQNEAQ (reference sequence). The CDR3 extends over 16 amino acids. The junction had 11 bases not matched to a gene; V was cut back by 3 bases and J by 7 bases.

The genes are TRBV10-1 and TRBJ1-2, with 9 bases matching TRBD1. Germline V lookup: CDR1 WNHNN, CDR2 SYGVQD (reference sequence). CDR3 length: 16 residues. Trimming cost V 2 bases and J 5 bases; bases outside gene matches: 9. CDR3 nucleotides: TGCGCCAGCAGTGAGGTGGTGGACAGGGGAGCTTATGGCTACACCTTC. Amino acids: CASSEVVDRGAYGYTF.

The rearrangement links TRBV18 to TRBJ2-1; 11 bases are a match to TRBD1. Germline lookup yields CDR1 KGHSH and CDR2 LQKENI. The J segment lost 6 bases and the V segment lost 9 bases, leaving 4 bases of the junction unmatched. The CDR3 is 13 amino acids. The CDR3 DNA sequence: TGTGCCAGTACCGGGACAGGGGGCAATGAGCAGTTCTTC. Amino acid sequence: CASTGTGGNEQFF.

V gene TRBV30 combines with J gene TRBJ1-6, with unresolved D. There are 12 residues in the CDR3. The V and J ends lost 5 bases and 5 bases respectively, with 7 bases between them. Germline values: CDR1 GTSNPN, CDR2 SVGIG (reference sequence). The CDR3 sequence: CAWAPNNSPLHF. In nucleotides, the CDR3 is TGTGCCTGGGCTCCTAATAATTCACCCCTCCACTTT.

V usage is TRBV19 and J usage is TRBJ2-6; unclear D gene. The ends were cut back, 11 bases at V and 0 bases at J, with 8 bases in the middle. This CDR3 comprises 13 residues. From germline, CDR1 is LNHDA and CDR2 SQIVND (reference sequence). The CDR3 sequence: CASRRSGANVLTF. CDR3 coding DNA: TGTGCCTCACGCCGCTCTGGGGCCAACGTCCTGACTTTC. The variable domain in full, with the rest retrieved from reference TRBV19 and TRBJ2-6, is DGGITQSPKYLFRKEGQNVTLSCEQNLNHDAMYWYRQDPGQGLRLIYYSQIVNDFQKGDIAEGYSVSREKKESFPLTVTSAQKNPTAFYLCASRRSGANVLTFGAGSRLTVL.